These 2 T cell receptor beta chains were sequenced from one sample in a study of T-cell memory formation after mild COVID-19. TCRdb reprocessed the 5' RACE reads via MiXCR and lists one record per CDR3 protein. Here the sample spans around 300,000 distinct CDR3 sequences, about a sixth being singletons. Sequenced input: PBMCs or a T cell subset sorted from them (not recorded which). Every receptor here comes from a man younger than 35 who had mild COVID-19 (a few samples of this study predate the infection). Cell type and time point are not known.

This clonotype was counted between two and nine times. This chain connects TRBV27 to TRBJ1-5; 7 nucleotides agree with TRBD1. With V trimmed by 3 bases and J by 4 bases, 6 bases remained unmatched. The CDR3 has 15 residues. Germline V gene lookup returns CDR1 MNHEY and CDR2 SMNVEV (reference sequence). The CDR3 loop reads CASSFTPTGNQPQHF. CDR3 bases: TGTGCCAGCAGTTTCACGCCGACAGGGAATCAGCCCCAGCATTTT.

This clonotype was observed a handful of times. This rearrangement joins TRBV7-8 to TRBJ2-5; no definite D call. Trimming took off 5 bases at V and 4 bases at J, with 17 bases between the two ends. The CDR3 contains 15 residues. Germline values: CDR1 SGHVS, CDR2 FQNEAQ. The CDR3, as DNA: TGTGCCAGCAGCCGCGCTAGGAGTTTGAGAGAGACCCAGTACTTC. It specifies CASSRARSLRETQYF.